These 11 T cell receptor beta chains came from one sample sequenced in a study of molecular identifiers for immune sequencing clone quantification. TCRdb processed the PCR reads anew with MiXCR; each CDR3 protein has one entry. Altogether 60,000 to 70,000 distinct CDR3 sequences are present, 17% being singletons, with the ten largest covering roughly 1.5%. Material: naive CD8+ T cells from blood, with Jurkat cell RNA spiked in. Subset meaning: FACS-sorted CD8+CD4-CCR7+CD45RA+ naive T cells. Receptors originate from a human donor in good health. Some libraries in this study had Jurkat cell RNA spiked in.

This clonotype has a count of ten or more. V is TRBV3-1 and J is TRBJ2-7, with D perhaps matching TRBD2 (6 bases). This CDR3 spans 15 amino acids. Germline values: CDR1 LGHDT, CDR2 YNNKEL (reference sequence). V was trimmed by 5 bases and J by 0 bases, leaving 14 bases between them. The CDR3 region has the DNA TGTGCCAGCAGCTCGGACTATACGAGCTCCTACGAGCAGTACTTC. Amino acids: CASSSDYTSSYEQYF.

In this sample, this clonotype turned up many times. The rearrangement uses TRBV27 and TRBJ2-6; possibly TRBD1 for D (5 bases). The CDR3 has 15 residues. Between the trimmed V and J ends, which lost 7 bases and 1 base, there was a span of 11 bases. Per germline, CDR1 MNHEY and CDR2 SMNVEV (reference sequence). The CDR3, as DNA: TGTGCCAGCACCCAGGGCGTTTCTGGGGCCAACGTCCTGACTTTC. This sequence encodes CASTQGVSGANVLTF.

At least ten counts were recorded for this clonotype. The gene calls are TRBV2 and TRBJ2-3, with D perhaps being TRBD1 or TRBD2 (6 bases each). The V gene lost 3 bases and the J gene lost 6 bases, with 19 bases spanning the gap. The CDR3 is 16 amino acids. Germline CDR1 SNHLY, CDR2 FYNNEI. This CDR3 reads CASSESLAPGADTQYF. The DNA of the CDR3 is TGTGCCAGCAGTGAGAGCCTAGCGCCGGGGGCGGATACGCAGTATTTT.

Details on this clonotype: Sequence at one end of the junction differs from germline and may be a read error. The chain couples TRBV20-1 to TRBJ2-3, with 8 nucleotides matching TRBD1. The CDR3 contains 16 residues. The germline V gene has CDR1 DFQATT and CDR2 SNEGSKA (reference sequence). CDR3 residues: CSARDLDRVFTDTLDF. CDR3 coding DNA: TGCAGTGCTAGGGATCTGGACAGGGTATTCACAGATACGCTGGATTTT.

About this clonotype: Since a much larger clone is just one base distant, this may be a read error. The chain recombines TRBV29-1 with TRBJ2-5; no clear D gene. Germline V gene data show CDR1 as SQVTM and CDR2 as ANQGSEA. This CDR3 comprises 11 residues. DNA for the CDR3: TGCGGCGTTGGGTCGGATGGGACCCAGTACTTC. This translates into CGVGSDGTQYF. Using reference TRBV29-1 and TRBJ2-5 for the parts outside the CDR3, the full variable domain is SAVISQKPSRDICQRGTSLTIQCQVDSQVTMMFWYRQQPGQSLTLIATANQGSEATYESGFVIDKFPISRPNLTFSTLTVSNMSPEDSSIYLCGVGSDGTQYFGPGTRLLVL.

This clonotype appeared many times. The gene calls are TRBV29-1 and TRBJ2-7; no clear D gene. The CDR3 runs 13 residues. Trimming stripped 5 bases from V and 0 bases from J, with 11 bases between. Germline V gives CDR1 SQVTM, CDR2 ANQGSEA. CDR3 in DNA: TGCAGCGTTCTCAGCGCAAGCTCCTACGAGCAGTACTTC. This encodes CSVLSASSYEQYF.

Ten or more counts support this clonotype. V and J are TRBV4-1 and TRBJ2-3, with D unclear. The V end lost 3 bases, the J end lost 0 bases, and 13 bases lay between the germline ends. Germline V gives CDR1 MGHRA, CDR2 YSYEKL. The CDR3 is made up of 16 amino acids. CDR3 nucleotide sequence: TGCGCCAGCAGCCATAGTGCCCGGGCTAGCACAGATACGCAGTATTTT. Its translation is CASSHSARASTDTQYF.

This clonotype was seen at least ten times. The chain links TRBV10-3 to TRBJ2-7, with TRBD1 matching 11 bases. Per germline, CDR1 ENHRY and CDR2 SYGVKD. The CDR3 length is 16 residues. V gave up 0 bases and J gave up 4 bases; unmatched junction bases: 5. The CDR3 DNA sequence: TGTGCCATCAGTGAGTCGTTGGGACAGGGGGTGTACGAGCAGTACTTC. The encoded protein is CAISESLGQGVYEQYF.

This clonotype was seen repeatedly, ten times or more. A junction end diverges from the germline sequence, so it may reflect a read error. The chain employs TRBV27 and TRBJ2-1, with 11 bases aligning to TRBD1. The CDR3 length is 16 residues. Germline loops: CDR1 MNHEY, CDR2 SMNVEV (reference sequence). The CDR3 DNA sequence: TGTGCCAGCAGTCTATCCAGGACAGGGGGCCCCAATGAGCAGTTCTTC. Its translation: CASSLSRTGGPNEQFF.

This clonotype was picked up many times. The genes are TRBV20-1 and TRBJ2-1; 11 bases are shared with TRBD2. J gave up 5 bases and V 3 bases, and 6 bases lay outside the gene matches. This CDR3 is built from 15 residues. CDR1 is DFQATT and CDR2 is SNEGSKA in the germline V gene (reference sequence). CDR3 sequence (DNA): TGCAGTGCTAGTTCCGGGACTAGCGGTGACAATGAGCAGTTCTTC. Translating gives CSASSGTSGDNEQFF.

This clonotype was picked up many times. The chain combines TRBV4-3 with TRBJ2-5, with D perhaps TRBD1 (6 bases). CDR3 length: 14 amino acids. Germline V gene data show CDR1 as LGHNA and CDR2 as YSLEER. The V gene lost 2 bases and the J gene lost 5 bases, with 12 bases spanning the gap. CDR3 nucleotide sequence: TGCGCCAGCAGCCAAAGGGGACATCGGGAGACCCAGTACTTC. This codes for CASSQRGHRETQYF.